This T cell receptor beta chain appears in the sequencing data of a study of control samples from healthy donors and cancer patients. Libraries were prepared by immunoSEQ multiplex PCR; TCRdb keeps only in-frame clonotypes and omits some of them. The sample has 45,000 to 60,000 clones, around 95% seen once; the top ten hold 3.5% to 4%. The V end was cut by 1 base, the J end by 2 bases, with 8 bases between. Germline lookup yields CDR1 SEHNR and CDR2 FQNEAQ (reference sequence). CDR3 size: 14 residues. The TCR comes from a man younger than 40 in good health. Sequences were obtained from blood. The chain carries TRBV7-9 and TRBJ1-1; D gene ambiguous. The CDR3 region is CASSLVGLNTEAFF. CDR3 in DNA: TGTGCCAGCAGCTTAGTCGGGCTCAACACTGAAGCTTTCTTT.